A single sample gave rise to the 29 T cell receptor beta chains below, sequenced in a study of vaccination and CD4 T cells after COVID-19. Scientists ran DNA taken from cultured CD4+ T cells through the Oncomine TCR Beta short-read assay for sequencing. TCRdb ran MiXCR on the PCR reads and lists one entry per CDR3 protein. The sample holds some 16,000 distinct CDR3 sequences; roughly half are singletons and the top ten take under 20%. No antigen is known for these receptors. Documented treatment: roughly nine-day PBMC culture with coronavirus spike peptide pools or control peptides (ViraFEST assay). Material for sequencing was CD4+ T cells from blood, cultured in vitro. Receptors were obtained from a human donor who had recovered from COVID-19.

This chain uses TRBV15 with TRBJ2-2, with a possible D match to TRBD1 (5 bases). Trimming shortened V by 1 base and J by 0 bases, and 18 bases separated the two germline ends. The V gene's germline CDR1 is LNHNV and CDR2 YYDKDF (reference sequence). There are 19 residues in the CDR3. The CDR3 DNA sequence: TGTGCCACCAGCAGAGCTACTGCTATACAGGTAGCGAACACCGGGGAGCTGTTTTTT. Translated: CATSRATAIQVANTGELFF.

The rearrangement uses TRBV4-2 and TRBJ2-7; no firm D call. The CDR3 spans 13 residues. Trimming pared 0 bases from V and 6 bases from J, leaving 9 bases between. Per germline, CDR1 LGHNA and CDR2 YNFKEQ. In nucleotides, the CDR3 is TGTGCCAGCAGCCAAGAGTTATTGACCGAGCAGTACTTC. Protein: CASSQELLTEQYF.

The V gene is TRBV10-3, the J gene TRBJ1-2; 9 nucleotides line up with TRBD1. The CDR3 runs 15 residues. V was clipped by 2 bases and J by 4 bases; unmatched bases: 5. CDR1 is ENHRY and CDR2 is SYGVKD in the germline V gene. CDR3 sequence: CAISEPGQGIYGYTF. Here the CDR3 DNA reads TGTGCCATCAGTGAGCCGGGACAGGGAATCTATGGCTACACCTTC.

This clonotype was counted a few times. The chain joins TRBV10-3 to TRBJ1-1; possible D gene TRBD1, 5 bases. Trimming removed 4 bases from V and 8 bases from J, with 14 bases in between. The CDR3 runs to 13 residues. Germline CDR1 and CDR2: ENHRY and SYGVKD. CDR3 nucleotide sequence: TGTGCCATCAGTGGAAACCAGGGCGCGGAAGCTTTCTTT. This translates into CAISGNQGAEAFF.

This chain joins TRBV20-1 and TRBJ2-1; 13 bases are shared with TRBD2. Germline V gene sequence: CDR1 DFQATT, CDR2 SNEGSKA (reference sequence). The CDR3 sequence is 17 residues long. Trimming cost V 3 bases and J 10 bases; bases outside gene matches: 15. The CDR3 DNA follows: TGCAGTGCTAGGGGACTAGCGGGGAGAGGGGTCGGATTCGAGCAGTTCTTC. Translating it yields CSARGLAGRGVGFEQFF.

This clonotype was detected only once. V usage is TRBV20-1 and J usage is TRBJ1-1; a possible D gene is TRBD1 (5 bases). The CDR3 totals 14 residues. Germline-derived CDR1 and CDR2 are DFQATT and SNEGSKA (reference sequence). V lost 4 bases and J lost 1, with 13 bases in between. CDR3 protein: CSATPGTGNTEAFF. CDR3 nucleotide sequence: TGCAGTGCTACACCAGGGACCGGGAACACTGAAGCTTTCTTT.

This clonotype was seen just once. The CDR3 loop is CATSSRSWAGGFSEQFF. DNA for the CDR3: TGTGCCACCAGCTCCCGATCGTGGGCGGGAGGTTTTAGTGAGCAGTTCTTC. The genes are TRBV15 and TRBJ2-1; 8 bases are shared with TRBD2. CDR1 is LNHNV, CDR2 YYDKDF, per germline (reference sequence). J was trimmed by 9 bases and V by 5 bases; bases with no gene match: 18. CDR3 length: 17 residues.

The chain links TRBV5-1 to TRBJ2-7, with 9 bases matching TRBD1. CDR1 is SGHRS, CDR2 YFSETQ, per germline. This CDR3 comprises 16 residues. Trimming cost V 5 bases and J 7 bases; bases outside gene matches: 16. The CDR3 loop reads CASSRQSGTGQREQYF. The CDR3 DNA follows: TGCGCCAGCAGTCGACAATCCGGGACAGGGCAAAGAGAGCAGTACTTC. Drawing the rest from reference TRBV5-1 and TRBJ2-7, the complete variable domain is KAGVTQTPRYLIKTRGQQVTLSCSPISGHRSVSWYQQTPGQGLQFLFEYFSETQRNKGNFPGRFSGRQFSNSRSEMNVSTLELGDSALYLCASSRQSGTGQREQYFGPGTRLTVT.

Comments on this clonotype: An end of the junction does not agree with germline; a read error may underlie this. This sequence joins TRBV7-9 and TRBJ2-3, with 11 bases aligning to TRBD2. The CDR3 has 17 residues. CDR1 is SEHNR and CDR2 is FQNEAQ in the germline V gene (reference sequence). The CDR3 DNA reads TGCGCCAGCAGCTTGGAACTAGCGGGAGTGGGGACAGATACGCAGTATTTT. It is translated as CASSLELAGVGTDTQYF.

There are a few counts of this clonotype. The chain joins TRBV20-1 to TRBJ2-2, with TRBD2 matching over 10 bases. This CDR3 spans 14 amino acids. The germline V gene encodes CDR1 DFQATT and CDR2 SNEGSKA (reference sequence). V dropped 3 bases and J dropped 7; count of bases not matched to a gene: 5. For the CDR3, the DNA is TGCAGTGCTAGTCCTAGCGGGGGTAACGGGGAGCTGTTTTTT. It codes for CSASPSGGNGELFF.

The J gene is TRBJ2-5, the V gene TRBV6-1; D call uncertain. Between the trimmed V and J ends, which lost 2 bases and 5 bases, there was a span of 6 bases. The CDR3 loop spans 12 amino acids. The germline V gene has CDR1 MNHNS and CDR2 SASEGT. The CDR3 sequence is CASSESWETQYF. CDR3 nucleotides: TGTGCCAGCAGTGAATCCTGGGAGACCCAGTACTTC.

This clonotype was recorded a few times. The chain couples TRBV6-1 to TRBJ1-5, with unresolved D. From germline, CDR1 is MNHNS and CDR2 SASEGT. The CDR3 extends over 13 amino acids. Trimming removed 5 bases at V and 4 bases at J, with 9 bases between. The CDR3 DNA follows: TGTGCCAGCAGTCATAAGTCGAATCAGCCCCAGCATTTT. It codes for CASSHKSNQPQHF.

The rearrangement joins TRBV15 to TRBJ2-3, with 8 bases identical to TRBD1. The V gene end was trimmed by 4 bases and the J gene end by 3 bases; junction bases not matched to a gene: 12. The CDR3 contains 17 residues. CDR1 is LNHNV, CDR2 YYDKDF, per germline (reference sequence). The CDR3 loop is CATSTLLGTGLTDTQYF. The CDR3 nucleotides read TGTGCCACCAGCACATTGCTCGGGACAGGTCTTACAGATACGCAGTATTTT. Supplemented by reference TRBV15 and TRBJ2-3, the full variable domain reads DAMVIQNPRYQVTQFGKPVTLSCSQTLNHNVMYWYQQKSSQAPKLLFHYYDKDFNNEADTPDNFQSRRPNTSFCFLDIRSPGLGDTAMYLCATSTLLGTGLTDTQYFGPGTRLTVL.

This clonotype appeared a few times. The CDR3 is CASSEGGGNTEAFF. The CDR3 DNA follows: TGTGCCAGCAGTGAAGGGGGGGGCAACACTGAAGCTTTCTTT. This chain links TRBV28 with TRBJ1-1, with a weak D call TRBD1 (6 bases). CDR1 is MDHEN, CDR2 SYDVKM, per germline. The CDR3 runs 14 residues. V shed 5 bases and J shed 2 bases, with 12 bases lying between them.

This clonotype showed up just a few times. The V call is TRBV7-2, the J call TRBJ1-2, with TRBD1 matching over 7 bases. J lost 2 bases, V lost 5 bases, and 2 bases had no gene match. There are 13 residues in the CDR3. Germline V gene sequence: CDR1 SGHTA, CDR2 FQGNSA. CDR3 sequence (DNA): TGTGCCAGCAGCCAGGGACAGAACTATGGCTACACCTTC. This codes for CASSQGQNYGYTF. Variable domain in full (rest from reference TRBV7-2 and TRBJ1-2): GAGVSQSPSNKVTEKGKDVELRCDPISGHTALYWYRQSLGQGLEFLIYFQGNSAPDKSGLPSDRFSAERTGGSVSTLTIQRTQQEDSAVYLCASSQGQNYGYTFGSGTRLTVV.

The V call is TRBV6-2 or TRBV6-3, the J call TRBJ2-7; 8 bases line up with TRBD1. The junction had 2 bases not matched to a gene; V was cut back by 5 bases and J by 5 bases. The germline gives CDR1 MNHEY, CDR2 SVGEGT. This CDR3 comprises 12 residues. CDR3 amino acids: CASSDRGHEQYF. CDR3 in DNA: TGTGCCAGCAGTGACAGGGGTCACGAGCAGTACTTC.

Only a few counts were recorded for this clonotype. This chain uses TRBV20-1 with TRBJ2-5, with D possibly matching TRBD1 (5 bases). Trimming took off 4 bases at V and 2 bases at J, with 11 bases between the two ends. Per the germline V gene, CDR1 is DFQATT and CDR2 is SNEGSKA (reference sequence). This CDR3 has 13 amino acids. The CDR3 loop reads CSATRQIQETQYF. The CDR3 DNA reads TGCAGTGCTACCAGACAGATACAAGAGACCCAGTACTTC.

The chain is built from TRBV6-5 and TRBJ2-1; D possibly uses TRBD1 or TRBD2 (5 bases each). The CDR3 is 15 residues long. V was clipped by 4 bases and J by 3 bases, with 13 bases between them. Germline CDR1 reads MNHEY; CDR2 reads SVGAGI. As DNA, the CDR3 is TGTGCCAGCAGTTTCCGGGGCTTAAGCTACAATGAGCAGTTCTTC. It specifies CASSFRGLSYNEQFF.

This clonotype was observed a few times. The chain combines TRBV6-1 with TRBJ1-2; D might be TRBD1 (6 bases). Germline CDR1 and CDR2: MNHNS and SASEGT. V was pared by 2 bases and J by 5 bases, with 15 bases between. CDR3 length: 15 amino acids. CDR3 DNA: TGTGCCAGCAGTGAAAGGGGGGCTCGTCCATATGGCTACACCTTC. Protein sequence: CASSERGARPYGYTF.

The rearrangement links TRBV7-3 to TRBJ1-2; the D is unclear. Germline V CDR1 and CDR2: SGHTA, FQGTGA. The CDR3 has 12 residues. V lost 5 bases and J lost 4, with 8 bases in between. The CDR3: CASSVGVYGYTF. The CDR3 DNA is TGTGCCAGCAGCGTAGGAGTCTATGGCTACACCTTC.

In its sample, this clonotype was seen a few times. This chain connects TRBV20-1 to TRBJ1-1; tentatively, D is TRBD1 (6 bases). This CDR3 has 13 residues. V shed 6 bases and J shed 0 bases, with 11 bases lying between them. Germline V gives CDR1 DFQATT, CDR2 SNEGSKA (reference sequence). CDR3 protein: CSARRDMNTEAFF. Here the CDR3 DNA reads TGCAGTGCCCGGCGGGACATGAACACTGAAGCTTTCTTT.

The chain combines TRBV12-5 with TRBJ1-5, with 7 bases fitting TRBD1. V lost 4 bases and J lost 1; bases outside the gene matches: 4. Germline V gene sequence: CDR1 LGHNT, CDR2 FRNRAP. The length of the CDR3 is 15 residues. The CDR3 DNA is TGTGCTAGTGGTTCGACAGGGATCAGCAATCAGCCCCAGCATTTT. It is translated as CASGSTGISNQPQHF.

The chain combines TRBV7-2 with TRBJ2-4, with D tentatively TRBD2 (6 bases). Trimming shortened V by 2 bases and J by 1 base, and 18 bases separated the two germline ends. Germline CDR1 SGHTA, CDR2 FQGNSA. This CDR3 contains 18 residues. The chain's CDR3 is CASSLNRPGLKAKNIQYF. The CDR3 region has the DNA TGTGCCAGCAGCTTAAACCGGCCGGGACTCAAGGCCAAAAACATTCAGTACTTC.

J is TRBJ2-1 and V is TRBV5-5; D gene uncertain. Per germline, CDR1 SGHKS and CDR2 YYEKEE (reference sequence). The V end was cut by 2 bases, the J end by 7 bases, with 10 bases between. CDR3 length equals 13 residues. For the CDR3, the DNA is TGTGCCAGCAGCTTCCTAGTTTGGAATGAGCAGTTCTTC. It codes for CASSFLVWNEQFF.

This clonotype has more than one count but fewer than ten. The chain carries TRBV7-2 and TRBJ2-5, with D uncertain. From germline, CDR1 is SGHTA and CDR2 FQGNSA. The CDR3 is 17 residues long. The germline V and J ends were trimmed by 9 bases and 6 bases, with 29 bases remaining between them. The CDR3 spells CASFSLSSTSQAQTQYF. The DNA of the CDR3 is TGTGCCAGTTTTTCCCTCTCGAGCACTTCCCAGGCTCAGACCCAGTACTTC.

This chain joins TRBV7-2 and TRBJ2-1; possibly TRBD1 for D (6 bases). V was trimmed by 1 base and J by 9 bases, leaving 16 bases between them. The CDR3 is 15 amino acids. Per germline, CDR1 SGHTA and CDR2 FQGNSA. The CDR3 loop reads CASSLVVGANVEQFF. CDR3 DNA sequence: TGTGCCAGCAGCTTAGTTGTGGGGGCCAATGTTGAGCAGTTCTTC.

The chain has TRBV7-8 and TRBJ2-7; 10 nucleotides match TRBD2. The CDR3 length is 18 residues. Trimming at V came to 1 base and at J to 6 bases, leaving 15 bases not matched to a gene. The germline V gene has CDR1 SGHVS and CDR2 FQNEAQ. The CDR3 DNA reads as TGTGCCAGCAGCTTAGTTTTGGCTAGCGGGGGATCAGCCTTCGAGCAGTACTTC. The encoded protein is CASSLVLASGGSAFEQYF.

This clonotype was seen only a few times. The chain recombines TRBV19 with TRBJ1-2; possibly TRBD1 for D (5 bases). The CDR3 length is 13 residues. V was cut by 6 bases and J by 0 bases, with 8 bases left in between. Germline loops: CDR1 LNHDA, CDR2 SQIVND (reference sequence). The CDR3 is CASRPRANYGYTF. The CDR3 bases are TGTGCCAGTAGACCCAGGGCTAACTATGGCTACACCTTC.

With respect to this clonotype: Compared with germline, one end of the junction differs, possibly owing to a read error. V gene TRBV20-1 combines with J gene TRBJ2-3, with 12 bases matching TRBD1. The CDR3 covers 17 residues. Germline V gene data show CDR1 as DFQATT and CDR2 as SNEGSKA (reference sequence). CDR3 loop: CSARDTGTGGGTDAQYF. The CDR3 DNA reads as TGCAGTGCTAGAGACACCGGGACAGGGGGCGGCACAGATGCGCAGTATTTT.